This TCR beta chain was identified in a study of shared T cell receptors in the human thymus (dated by TCRdb to the early 2020s). Notes on the research overall: The study examined how self-reactive, shared T-cell receptor alpha chains are generated in the human thymus.

About this clone itself: Its antigen has not been determined. No much larger clone is present one base from it, and per-base qualities are unavailable.

Libraries were constructed by the immunoSEQ multiplex PCR assay. The clones in this table, taken by TCRdb from immuneACCESS, are in-frame only. Not every clone is retained; where verified, under half of the shortfall comes from an unresolved V gene, and the cause of the rest is unknown. This sample has about 660,000 clones in its table, and 85% to 90% of those were observed once. In total, the top ten clones hold around 0.0099% of the sample. The germline V gene (reference sequence) specifies LNHDA as CDR1 and SQIVND as CDR2. Compared with germline, V lacks 7 bases and J lacks 7 bases; bases without a gene match: 18. The CDR3 covers 18 residues, taking in both the cysteine and the phenylalanine. Solely the CDR3 DNA is kept, with 54 bases framed from the first base. The sample was also linked to a second study, of human thymus T cells. The second publication reports: The donors were immunologically healthy infants in Finland who had open corrective cardiac surgery for congenital heart defects. The thymus tissue came from surgical resects taken out during corrective cardiac surgery. Both the thymic and the peripheral blood repertoires appeared to show biased V and J gene segment usage. The related research reported highly overlapping thymic TCR repertoires among unrelated individuals. The study described the TCR alpha and beta repertoires in under ten infant thymus samples and a handful of matching peripheral blood samples. The infant donors were about 6 to 250 days old, and the cohort included roughly six males and two females. Thymocytes were released mechanically from tissue and stored at -70 °C as pellets of roughly 9.5-32 million cells. A QIAsymphony instrument was used to extract genomic DNA from the frozen cell pellets. The immunoSEQ multiplex PCR assay was used to amplify the TCRB and TCRAD loci from a standardized quantity of quality-controlled genomic DNA. Amplicons spanned the V(D)J region at a length sufficient to cover the CDR3 and identify V and J genes. The commercial immunoSEQ service was used to sequence amplicons on an Illumina platform. Corrections for primer bias and sequencing errors followed previously described methods, while TCRAD and TCRB definitions were based on the IMGT database. Analysis of the repertoires was done with immunoSEQ Analyzer 3.0 and VDJTools and included basic statistics, V/J segment usage, diversity estimates, rarefaction and pairwise overlap. Diversity was estimated with Chao1, ChaoE, Efron-Thisted, Shannon and inverse Simpson indices, and also on datasets down-sampled to the smallest sample. Repertoire overlap used strict matching of CDR3 nucleotide sequence, V gene and J gene, with Jaccard-based multidimensional scaling clustering. Thymus samples yielded on average approximately 840,000 unique TCRB clonotypes, compared with 75,000 to 85,000 from blood samples.

This clonotype was sampled from a boy younger than two with a congenital heart defect. Donor details come from another sample of the same person, matched by shared clones. The sequencing sample was made of thymocytes. The chain is made from TRBV19 and TRBJ2-1; TRBD2 matches 11 bases in the middle. The nucleotides read TGTGCCAGTATTGCAACTAGCGGGAGCCCAAAAAGGGGAAATGAGCAGTTCTTC. This codes for CASIATSGSPKRGNEQFF.